In this sample, the clone carrying this T cell receptor beta chain turned up a few times. These data come from a study of blood T cell repertoires in COVID-19. Study at large: Italy, Spain and the United States were the sources of the convalescent and acute COVID-19 samples.

Original handling: Scientists estimated how many nucleated cells there were by amplifying reference gene primers. Libraries were prepared by immunoSEQ multiplex PCR; TCRdb keeps only in-frame clonotypes and omits some of them. V and J calls and clone size follow that table, whereas D and trimming were derived from the DNA. Of 150,000 to 200,000 clones in the sample, roughly four fifths are singletons; the top ten hold roughly 11%. V dropped 3 bases and J dropped 6; count of bases not matched to a gene: 9. The CDR3 extends over 16 amino acids. Germline lookup yields CDR1 SGHTA and CDR2 FQGTGA. Individuals drawn from around 24 US areas were about 18 to 89 years old.

The sequenced sample was PBMCs or T cells enriched from blood (not recorded which). J is TRBJ2-1 and V is TRBV7-3; TRBD2 aligns across 9 bases. This TCR was recovered from a man aged 50-59 years who had recovered from COVID-19. The CDR3 coding sequence is TGTGCCAGCAGCTTTTCTCTAGCGGGGTTACGCAATGAGCAGTTCTTC. This translates into CASSFSLAGLRNEQFF.